In this sample, the clone carrying this TCR beta chain turned up a few times. Its specificity is unknown. TCRdb reprocessed the RT-PCR reads via MiXCR and lists one record per CDR3 protein. The sample records about half a million distinct CDR3 sequences, about 25% being singletons. The entry originates in a study of response to subunit inactivated influenza vaccine. General observations from the study: Authors suggested each seasonal flu vaccination may recruit only limited numbers of new T cells.

Sequencing was performed on CD4+ T cells sorted from PBMCs, taken about 5 days after vaccination. The TCR originated in a man in his fifties or sixties who received an inactivated influenza vaccine.

The CDR3 loop reads CASSPELVSLETQYF. The CDR3 DNA reads as TGTGCCAGCTCACCAGAACTAGTCTCTCTAGAGACCCAGTACTTC. V usage is TRBV18 and J usage is TRBJ2-5, with D maybe TRBD2 (5 bases). The CDR3 is made up of 15 amino acids. V was cut by 2 bases and J by 4 bases, with 14 bases left in between. From germline, CDR1 is KGHSH and CDR2 LQKENI.